This TCR beta chain was recorded in a study of kidney transplant recipient with SARS-CoV-2 infection. TCRdb fed the reads into MiXCR, producing one record per CDR3 protein. The sample yields some 220,000 distinct CDR3 sequences, around 30% seen once. The CDR3 is 15 amino acids. The V gene's germline CDR1 is SGHTA and CDR2 FQGNSA. V lost 3 bases to trimming and J lost 13 bases; unmatched junction nucleotides: 12. The specimen was a blood sample, collected at baseline and on roughly day 120 from a kidney transplant recipient. This TCR derives from a male patient between 25 and 40 years old who had COVID-19 and was a kidney transplant recipient. Part of the T cell pool may stem from the graft donor. The chain joins TRBV7-2 to TRBJ2-4, with 10 bases that match TRBD2. This CDR3 reads CASSFGTSETYGQYF. In DNA form, the CDR3 reads TGTGCCAGCAGCTTCGGGACTAGCGAGACCTATGGGCAGTACTTC.